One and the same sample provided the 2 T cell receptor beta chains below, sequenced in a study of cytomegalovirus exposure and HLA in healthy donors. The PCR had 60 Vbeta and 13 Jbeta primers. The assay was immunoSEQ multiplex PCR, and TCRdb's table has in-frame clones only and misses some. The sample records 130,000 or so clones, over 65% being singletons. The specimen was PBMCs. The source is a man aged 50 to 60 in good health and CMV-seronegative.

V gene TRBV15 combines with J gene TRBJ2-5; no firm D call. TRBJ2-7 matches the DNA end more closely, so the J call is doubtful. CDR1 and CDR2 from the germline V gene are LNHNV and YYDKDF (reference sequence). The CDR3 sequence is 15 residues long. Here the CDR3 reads CATSTRVDGPGEQYF. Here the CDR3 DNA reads TGTGCCACCAGCACACGGGTCGACGGTCCTGGCGAGCAGTACTTC.

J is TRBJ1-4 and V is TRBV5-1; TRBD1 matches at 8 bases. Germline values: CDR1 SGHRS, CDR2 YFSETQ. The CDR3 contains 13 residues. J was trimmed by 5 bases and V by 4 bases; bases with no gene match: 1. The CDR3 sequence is CASSGDRNEKLFF. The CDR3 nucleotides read TGCGCCAGCAGCGGGGACAGGAATGAAAAACTGTTTTTT.